Many counts were recorded for the clone carrying this TCR beta chain. At the DNA level, this CDR3 is encoded by other sequences in the same sample as well. The CDR3 is 15 amino acids. J was trimmed by 5 bases and V by 0 bases; bases with no gene match: 2. CDR1 is MNHEY, CDR2 SVGAGI, per germline. This entry comes from a study of blood T cell repertoires in COVID-19. Across the study: There were acute and convalescent COVID-19 samples, and they came from the United States, Italy and Spain. Sample material is recorded as cDNA or gDNA derived from T cells, B-cell-depleted T cells, or PBMCs.

Original processing methods: Researchers report that nucleated cell counts were estimated from reference gene primer amplification. The data were produced by immunoSEQ multiplex PCR, yet TCRdb's version contains in-frame clones alone and is incomplete. That table is the source of V, J and clone size, and D and trimming were worked out from the DNA. This sample has approximately 220,000 clones, with about 86% found just once. The V gene is TRBV6-5, the J gene TRBJ2-1; 9 bases align to TRBD2. This clonotype was sampled from a woman in her 30s who had recovered from COVID-19. The sample was peripheral blood. CDR3 amino acids: CASSYSTSGHNEQFF. As DNA, the CDR3 is TGTGCCAGCAGTTACTCGACTAGCGGTCACAATGAGCAGTTCTTC.